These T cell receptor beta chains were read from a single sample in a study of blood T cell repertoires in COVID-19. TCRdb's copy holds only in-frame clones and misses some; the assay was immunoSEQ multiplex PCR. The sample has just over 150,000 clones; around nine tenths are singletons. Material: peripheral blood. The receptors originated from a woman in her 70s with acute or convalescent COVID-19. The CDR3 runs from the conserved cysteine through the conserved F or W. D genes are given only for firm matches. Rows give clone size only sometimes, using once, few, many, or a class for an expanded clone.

CDR3nt: TGTGCCAGCAGCCAGGACAGCCAAGCAAGGGGCTACACCTTC; CDR3aa: CASSQDSQARGYTF; d_gene: -; v_gene: TRBV5-4; j_gene: TRBJ1-2; abundance: -
CDR3nt: TGCGCCAGCAGCGCAGCGGATTCTAGCACAGATACGCAGTATTTT; CDR3aa: CASSAADSSTDTQYF; d_gene: -; v_gene: TRBV5-1; j_gene: TRBJ2-3; abundance: -
CDR3nt: TGTGCCAGTAGCTTGGGCACATATACGAACTATGGCTACACCTTC; CDR3aa: CASSLGTYTNYGYTF; d_gene: -; v_gene: TRBV19; j_gene: TRBJ1-2; abundance: -
CDR3nt: TGTGCCAGCAGTTACGAGGGTCTGACCTATGGCTACACCTTC; CDR3aa: CASSYEGLTYGYTF; d_gene: -; v_gene: TRBV6-5; j_gene: TRBJ1-2; abundance: -
CDR3nt: TGTGCCAGCAGCCCGGGGAATGAAAAACTGTTTTTT; CDR3aa: CASSPGNEKLFF; d_gene: -; v_gene: TRBV25-1; j_gene: TRBJ1-4; abundance: -
CDR3nt: TGTGCCAGCAGTTACGGGACTAGCGGGGGGTACAATGAGCAGTTCTTC; CDR3aa: CASSYGTSGGYNEQFF; d_gene: TRBD2; v_gene: TRBV6-5; j_gene: TRBJ2-1; abundance: -
CDR3nt: TGTGCCAGCAGTCCAATTCGACAGGGGAGGGATACGCAGTATTTT; CDR3aa: CASSPIRQGRDTQYF; d_gene: TRBD1; v_gene: TRBV27; j_gene: TRBJ2-3; abundance: -
CDR3nt: TGTGCCAGCAGTTCCAGCGGGTCCTCCTACAATGAGCAGTTCTTC; CDR3aa: CASSSSGSSYNEQFF; d_gene: -; v_gene: TRBV27; j_gene: TRBJ2-1; abundance: -
CDR3nt: TGCGCCAGCAGCCTAACAGATACGCAGTATTTT; CDR3aa: CASSLTDTQYF; d_gene: -; v_gene: TRBV5-1; j_gene: TRBJ2-3; abundance: -
CDR3nt: TGTGCCAGCAGAGCCCCGGGACAGCGTAATTCACCCCTCCACTTT; CDR3aa: CASRAPGQRNSPLHF; d_gene: TRBD1; v_gene: TRBV28; j_gene: TRBJ1-6; abundance: few
CDR3nt: TGTGCCAGCAGCGTAGCGGGGACAGGGAACACCATATATTTT; CDR3aa: CASSVAGTGNTIYF; d_gene: TRBD1; v_gene: TRBV9; j_gene: TRBJ1-3; abundance: -
CDR3nt: TGCGCCAGCAGTGAGTCTCGGGGAGGGAATTCACCCCTCCACTTT; CDR3aa: CASSESRGGNSPLHF; d_gene: -; v_gene: TRBV10-2; j_gene: TRBJ1-6; abundance: once
CDR3nt: TGTGCCAGCGGACAGCTAATCTCTGGAAACACCATATATTTT; CDR3aa: CASGQLISGNTIYF; d_gene: -; v_gene: TRBV2; j_gene: TRBJ1-3; abundance: few
CDR3nt: TGTGCCAGCAGTCCCCCGCGGGGTAGCACAGATACGCAGTATTTT; CDR3aa: CASSPPRGSTDTQYF; d_gene: -; v_gene: TRBV6-2/TRBV6-3; j_gene: TRBJ2-3; abundance: -
CDR3nt: TGTGCCAGCAGTTACTCGGGCGGGAATCAGCCCCAGCATTTT; CDR3aa: CASSYSGGNQPQHF; d_gene: -; v_gene: TRBV6-6; j_gene: TRBJ1-5; abundance: -
CDR3nt: TGTGCCTGGAGTCCCGACAACTACGAGCAGTACTTC; CDR3aa: CAWSPDNYEQYF; d_gene: -; v_gene: TRBV30; j_gene: TRBJ2-7; abundance: -
CDR3nt: TGTGCCAGCAGTGTAGATACAGGGATTCAGTACTTC; CDR3aa: CASSVDTGIQYF; d_gene: -; v_gene: TRBV2; j_gene: TRBJ2-5; abundance: -
CDR3nt: TGTGCCAGCAGCTTGGGGGACAGAAATCGAATGAACACTGAAGCTTTCTTT; CDR3aa: CASSLGDRNRMNTEAFF; d_gene: TRBD1; v_gene: TRBV5-5; j_gene: TRBJ1-1; abundance: few
CDR3nt: TGTGCCAGCACCGAGACTGGGGGGGCCTACAATGAGCAGTTCTTC; CDR3aa: CASTETGGAYNEQFF; d_gene: TRBD2; v_gene: TRBV28; j_gene: TRBJ2-1; abundance: -
CDR3nt: TGTGCCAGCAGTTACTCGGAGACGACGCAGTACTTC; CDR3aa: CASSYSETTQYF; d_gene: -; v_gene: TRBV6-2/TRBV6-3; j_gene: TRBJ2-7; abundance: -
CDR3nt: TGTGCCAGTTCAGACAGTCCGAACACTGAAGCTTTCTTT; CDR3aa: CASSDSPNTEAFF; d_gene: -; v_gene: TRBV19; j_gene: TRBJ1-1; abundance: -
CDR3nt: TGCGCCAGCAGCATGACAGGGGCCCCGAACACCGGGGAGCTGTTTTTT; CDR3aa: CASSMTGAPNTGELFF; d_gene: TRBD1; v_gene: TRBV5-1; j_gene: TRBJ2-2; abundance: -
CDR3nt: TGTGCCATCAGTGAGGGACTAGCGGGGGGCCTAAGCACAGATACGCAGTATTTT; CDR3aa: CAISEGLAGGLSTDTQYF; d_gene: TRBD2; v_gene: TRBV10-3; j_gene: TRBJ2-3; abundance: -
CDR3nt: TGTGCCAGTAGGCCACTAGCGGGGGTCACCGGGGAGCTGTTTTTT; CDR3aa: CASRPLAGVTGELFF; d_gene: TRBD2; v_gene: TRBV19; j_gene: TRBJ2-2; abundance: -
CDR3nt: TGTGCCAGCAGCTCGGCCATTTCAGGATATGGCTACACCTTC; CDR3aa: CASSSAISGYGYTF; d_gene: -; v_gene: TRBV7-9; j_gene: TRBJ1-2; abundance: -